The 20 T cell receptor beta chains in this list originate from one sample, sequenced in a study of blood T cell repertoires in COVID-19. TCRdb keeps only in-frame clones here, not all; method: immunoSEQ multiplex PCR. Of tens of thousands of clones in the sample, almost 85% were seen once. Sequenced sample: peripheral blood. These receptors originate from a woman at least 80 years old with acute or convalescent COVID-19.

The rearrangement joins TRBV18 to TRBJ2-2; 9 bases are a match to TRBD2. Germline V gene lookup returns CDR1 KGHSH and CDR2 LQKENI. With 3 bases clipped from V and 2 bases from J, the junction kept 7 bases outside the gene matches. CDR3 length equals 17 residues. CDR3 nucleotides: TGTGCCAGCTCACCCTTTACTAGCGGGCTCAACACCGGGGAGCTGTTTTTT. This gives the protein CASSPFTSGLNTGELFF.

The chain joins TRBV24-1 to TRBJ1-4, with 8 bases fitting TRBD1. CDR1 and CDR2 from the germline V gene are KGHDR and SFDVKD. CDR3 length equals 15 residues. After removal of 5 bases from V and 6 bases from J, the junction contained 7 bases not matched to a gene. Written as DNA, the CDR3 is TGTGCCACCAGTGCCCTACAGGGGGTGGATGAAAAACTGTTTTTT. Its translation is CATSALQGVDEKLFF.

The chain carries TRBV20-1 and TRBJ2-1; D is uncertain. The CDR3 consists of 11 residues. The V and J ends lost 6 bases and 5 bases respectively, with 8 bases between them. Germline CDR1 and CDR2: DFQATT and SNEGSKA (reference sequence). The CDR3 sequence: CSAFYNNEQFF. The CDR3 DNA reads as TGCAGTGCCTTTTATAACAATGAGCAGTTCTTC.

The chain uses TRBV27 and TRBJ2-7, with TRBD1 matching over 9 bases. Losses at the gene ends were 6 bases for V and 2 bases for J; bases not matched to a gene: 2. CDR3 length equals 13 residues. CDR1 is MNHEY and CDR2 is SMNVEV in the germline V gene (reference sequence). Here the CDR3 reads CASRGQGTYEQYF. The CDR3 coding sequence is TGTGCCAGCAGGGGACAGGGAACCTACGAGCAGTACTTC.

The J gene is TRBJ2-3, the V gene TRBV9; TRBD1 agrees at 7 bases. Germline loops: CDR1 SGDLS, CDR2 YYNGEE. The CDR3 spans 16 residues. V shed 2 bases, J shed 2 bases, and the junction held 8 bases outside the gene matches. The CDR3 DNA reads as TGTGCCAGCAGCGTTCGACAGGGTGGGGCCACAGATACGCAGTATTTT. It specifies CASSVRQGGATDTQYF.

This CDR3 is CASGLGAGGSYNEQFF. Written as DNA, the CDR3 is TGTGCTAGTGGTTTGGGGGCGGGAGGGTCCTACAATGAGCAGTTCTTC. The chain recombines TRBV12-5 with TRBJ2-1; 9 bases map to TRBD2. The length of the CDR3 is 16 residues. After removal of 1 base from V and 1 base from J, the junction contained 2 bases not matched to a gene. Germline V gene lookup returns CDR1 LGHNT and CDR2 FRNRAP.

This chain connects TRBV5-1 to TRBJ1-3, with D perhaps TRBD1 (6 bases). The CDR3 totals 15 residues. The germline V gene encodes CDR1 SGHRS and CDR2 YFSETQ. Trimming cost V 3 bases and J 3 bases, with 13 bases left between them. This CDR3 reads CASSSSGADGNTIYF. For the CDR3, the DNA is TGCGCCAGCAGCTCGTCAGGGGCTGATGGAAACACCATATATTTT. The full variable domain, completed using reference TRBV5-1 and TRBJ1-3, is KAGVTQTPRYLIKTRGQQVTLSCSPISGHRSVSWYQQTPGQGLQFLFEYFSETQRNKGNFPGRFSGRQFSNSRSEMNVSTLELGDSALYLCASSSSGADGNTIYFGEGSWLTVV.

This chain uses TRBV19 with TRBJ2-2, with D tentatively TRBD1 (7 bases). Trimming stripped 4 bases from V and 0 bases from J, with 18 bases between. There are 18 residues in the CDR3. Germline-derived CDR1 and CDR2 are LNHDA and SQIVND (reference sequence). The CDR3 spells CASSRGRRDSTNTGELFF. DNA for the CDR3: TGTGCCAGTAGTAGGGGGCGGCGGGACAGTACGAACACCGGGGAGCTGTTTTTT.

The rearrangement uses TRBV30 and TRBJ2-5; 13 positions match TRBD2. This CDR3 is built from 15 residues. CDR1 is GTSNPN and CDR2 is SVGIG in the germline V gene (reference sequence). The J segment lost 7 bases and the V segment lost 1 base, leaving 6 bases of the junction unmatched. As DNA, the CDR3 is TGTGCCTGGAGTGGGGGACTAGCGGGATCGGGGACCCAGTACTTC. Protein: CAWSGGLAGSGTQYF.

The V gene is TRBV28, the J gene TRBJ2-1; TRBD2 might be the D (7 bases). V dropped 1 base and J dropped 8 bases, with 18 bases sitting between them. This CDR3 has 16 amino acids. From germline, CDR1 is MDHEN and CDR2 SYDVKM. This CDR3 is CASSLSPGGGRDEQFF. The CDR3 coding sequence is TGTGCCAGCAGTTTATCCCCTGGGGGGGGGCGGGATGAGCAGTTCTTC. Using reference TRBV28 and TRBJ2-1 for the parts outside the CDR3, the full variable domain is DVKVTQSSRYLVKRTGEKVFLECVQDMDHENMFWYRQDPGLGLRLIYFSYDVKMKEKGDIPEGYSVSREKKERFSLILESASTNQTSMYLCASSLSPGGGRDEQFFGPGTRLTVL.

This chain links TRBV18 with TRBJ1-2; D gene ambiguous. Trimming removed 3 bases from V and 13 bases from J, with 15 bases in between. The CDR3 spans 12 residues. Germline-derived CDR1 and CDR2 are KGHSH and LQKENI. The CDR3 DNA reads as TGTGCCAGCTCACCTGGTGCGGGAATGGGCACCTTC. This translates into CASSPGAGMGTF.

A few counts support this clone. V gene TRBV6-5 combines with J gene TRBJ2-1, with TRBD1 identical over 8 bases. The CDR3 totals 14 residues. V gave up 6 bases and J gave up 8 bases; unmatched junction bases: 9. Germline V gives CDR1 MNHEY, CDR2 SVGAGI. The CDR3: CASRSRDRSHEQFF. The CDR3 DNA is TGTGCCAGCAGGTCCCGGGACAGGTCCCATGAGCAGTTCTTC.

This chain connects TRBV6-5 to TRBJ1-1; D is possibly TRBD1 (5 bases). CDR1 is MNHEY, CDR2 SVGAGI, per germline. This CDR3 contains 13 residues. V was clipped by 10 bases and J by 0 bases, with 12 bases between them. The CDR3 protein is CAIQDNLNTEAFF. CDR3 nucleotide sequence: TGTGCCATCCAGGACAATTTGAACACTGAAGCTTTCTTT.

The gene calls are TRBV19 and TRBJ1-6; 10 bases fit TRBD1. Germline loops: CDR1 LNHDA, CDR2 SQIVND (reference sequence). The CDR3 is made up of 14 amino acids. Trimming at V came to 5 bases and at J to 7 bases, leaving 2 bases not matched to a gene. The CDR3 DNA is TGTGCCAGTAGTCGGGACAGGGGAAATTCACCCCTCCACTTT. Its protein product is CASSRDRGNSPLHF. Full variable domain (outside the CDR3, taken from reference TRBV19 and TRBJ1-6): DGGITQSPKYLFRKEGQNVTLSCEQNLNHDAMYWYRQDPGQGLRLIYYSQIVNDFQKGDIAEGYSVSREKKESFPLTVTSAQKNPTAFYLCASSRDRGNSPLHFGNGTRLTVT.

V usage is TRBV9 and J usage is TRBJ1-6; no firm D call. The germline V gene encodes CDR1 SGDLS and CDR2 YYNGEE. This CDR3 has 16 residues. V was trimmed by 0 bases and J by 7 bases, leaving 14 bases between them. In DNA, the CDR3 is TGTGCCAGCAGCGTAGGGTCTGGCCCGGGAAATTCACCCCTCCACTTT. Translated, it gives CASSVGSGPGNSPLHF.

V usage is TRBV11-2 and J usage is TRBJ2-5; 8 bases are shared with TRBD2. In germline, CDR1 is SGHAT, CDR2 FQNNGV. The CDR3 has 15 amino acids. V lost 3 bases to trimming and J lost 2 bases; unmatched junction nucleotides: 5. The CDR3 protein is CASSLFSGNQETQYF. In nucleotides, the CDR3 is TGTGCCAGCAGCTTGTTTAGCGGGAATCAAGAGACCCAGTACTTC.

In DNA, the CDR3 is TGTGCCAGCAGTCCCTCTTCAGTCCGAACCCTCAACTATGGCTACACCTTC. Translating it yields CASSPSSVRTLNYGYTF. The chain uses TRBV27 and TRBJ1-2; the D is unclear. Germline V gene data show CDR1 as MNHEY and CDR2 as SMNVEV (reference sequence). V dropped 5 bases and J dropped 2 bases, with 21 bases sitting between them. CDR3 length equals 17 residues.

In DNA, the CDR3 is TGCAGTGCGGGTCCAGGGGCCGAGCAGTACTTC. Its protein is CSAGPGAEQYF. V and J are TRBV29-1 and TRBJ2-7; D may be TRBD1 (6 bases). The CDR3 loop spans 11 amino acids. Germline V CDR1 and CDR2: SQVTM, ANQGSEA.

The V gene is TRBV6-6, the J gene TRBJ2-5; 9 bases agree with TRBD2. After removal of 6 bases from V and 7 bases from J, the junction contained 12 bases not matched to a gene. CDR1 is MNHNY, CDR2 SVGAGI, per germline (reference sequence). The CDR3 has 15 residues. CDR3 in DNA: TGTGCCAGCAGCCATAGCGGGGGACCCCCAGGGACCCAGTACTTC. Amino acids: CASSHSGGPPGTQYF.

CDR3 coding DNA: TGTGCCAGCAGCTTGTCCGGGACAGGGGGTAGGGAACTGTTTTTT. As protein: CASSLSGTGGRELFF. The chain employs TRBV11-2 and TRBJ1-4; 11 nucleotides match TRBD1. Germline V gives CDR1 SGHAT, CDR2 FQNNGV. The trim removed 3 bases at V and 12 bases at J, leaving 9 bases unmatched. The CDR3 consists of 15 residues.